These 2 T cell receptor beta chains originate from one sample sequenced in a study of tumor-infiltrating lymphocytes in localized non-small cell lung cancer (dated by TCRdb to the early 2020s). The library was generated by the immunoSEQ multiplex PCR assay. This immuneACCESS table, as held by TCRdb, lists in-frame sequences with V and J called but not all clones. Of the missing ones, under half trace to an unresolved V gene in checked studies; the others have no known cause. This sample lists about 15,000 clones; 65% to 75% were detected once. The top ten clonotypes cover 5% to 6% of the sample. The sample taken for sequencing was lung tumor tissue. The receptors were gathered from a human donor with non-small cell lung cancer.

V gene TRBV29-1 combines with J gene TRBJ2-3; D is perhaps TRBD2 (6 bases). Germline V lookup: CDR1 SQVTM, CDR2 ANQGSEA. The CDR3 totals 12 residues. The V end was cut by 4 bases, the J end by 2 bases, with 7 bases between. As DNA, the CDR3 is TGCAGCGTTGTAGCGGTCACAGATACGCAGTATTTT. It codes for CSVVAVTDTQYF.

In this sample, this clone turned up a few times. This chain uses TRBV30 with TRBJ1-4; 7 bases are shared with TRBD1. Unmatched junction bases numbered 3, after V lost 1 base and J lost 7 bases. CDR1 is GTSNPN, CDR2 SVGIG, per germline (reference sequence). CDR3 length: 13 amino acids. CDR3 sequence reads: CAWSEGQTEKLFF. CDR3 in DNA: TGTGCCTGGAGTGAGGGACAGACTGAAAAACTGTTTTTT.